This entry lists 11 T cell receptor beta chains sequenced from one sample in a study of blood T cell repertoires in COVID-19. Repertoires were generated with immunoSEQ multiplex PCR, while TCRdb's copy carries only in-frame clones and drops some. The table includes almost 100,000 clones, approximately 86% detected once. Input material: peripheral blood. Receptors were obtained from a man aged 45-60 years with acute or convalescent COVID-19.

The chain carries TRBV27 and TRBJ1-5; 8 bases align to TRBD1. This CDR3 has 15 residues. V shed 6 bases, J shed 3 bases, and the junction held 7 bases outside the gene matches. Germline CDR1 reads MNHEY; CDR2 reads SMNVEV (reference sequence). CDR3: CASSGTGDFNQPQHF. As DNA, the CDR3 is TGTGCCAGCAGCGGGACAGGAGACTTCAATCAGCCCCAGCATTTT.

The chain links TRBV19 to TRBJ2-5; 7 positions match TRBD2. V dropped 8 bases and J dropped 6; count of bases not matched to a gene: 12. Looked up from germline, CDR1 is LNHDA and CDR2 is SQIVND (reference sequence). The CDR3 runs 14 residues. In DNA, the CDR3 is TGTGCCAGTCATTCTAGCGGCCATCAGAAGACCCAGTACTTC. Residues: CASHSSGHQKTQYF. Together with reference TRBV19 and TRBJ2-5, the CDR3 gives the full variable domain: DGGITQSPKYLFRKEGQNVTLSCEQNLNHDAMYWYRQDPGQGLRLIYYSQIVNDFQKGDIAEGYSVSREKKESFPLTVTSAQKNPTAFYLCASHSSGHQKTQYFGPGTRLLVL.

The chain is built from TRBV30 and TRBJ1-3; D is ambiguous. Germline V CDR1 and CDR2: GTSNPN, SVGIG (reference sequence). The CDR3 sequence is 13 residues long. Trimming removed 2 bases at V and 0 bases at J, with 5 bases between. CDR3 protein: CAWSKSSGNTIYF. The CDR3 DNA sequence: TGTGCCTGGAGTAAGAGCTCTGGAAACACCATATATTTT.

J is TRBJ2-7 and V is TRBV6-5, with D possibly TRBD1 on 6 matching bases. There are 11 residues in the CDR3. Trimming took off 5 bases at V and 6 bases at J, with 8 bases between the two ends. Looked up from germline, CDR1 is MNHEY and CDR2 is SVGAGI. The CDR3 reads CASSRRGEQYF. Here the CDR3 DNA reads TGTGCCAGCAGTCGCAGGGGCGAGCAGTACTTC.

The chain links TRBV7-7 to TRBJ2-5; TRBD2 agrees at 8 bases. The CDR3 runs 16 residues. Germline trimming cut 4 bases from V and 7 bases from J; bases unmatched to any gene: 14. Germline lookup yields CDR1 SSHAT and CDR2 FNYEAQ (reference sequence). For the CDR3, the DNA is TGTGCCAGCAGCTCCCAATCTACTAGCGGCTCGGGGACCCAGTACTTC. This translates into CASSSQSTSGSGTQYF.

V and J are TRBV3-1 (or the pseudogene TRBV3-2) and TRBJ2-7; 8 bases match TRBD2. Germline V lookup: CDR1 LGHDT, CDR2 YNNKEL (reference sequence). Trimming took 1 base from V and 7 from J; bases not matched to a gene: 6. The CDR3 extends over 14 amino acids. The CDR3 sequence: CASSQGAGVWEQYF. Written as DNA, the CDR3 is TGTGCCAGCAGCCAAGGAGCGGGAGTCTGGGAGCAGTACTTC.

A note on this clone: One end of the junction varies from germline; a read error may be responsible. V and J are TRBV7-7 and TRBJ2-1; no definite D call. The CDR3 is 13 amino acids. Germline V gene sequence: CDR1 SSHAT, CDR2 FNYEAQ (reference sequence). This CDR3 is CASSLDHYREQFF. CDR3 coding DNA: TGTGCTAGCAGCCTCGACCACTACCGTGAGCAGTTCTTC.

The CDR3 protein is CAWRRTGVNEQFF. The CDR3 region has the DNA TGTGCCTGGAGGAGGACAGGAGTGAATGAGCAGTTCTTC. The V and J genes are TRBV30 and TRBJ2-1, with TRBD1 matching 7 bases. This CDR3 has 13 amino acids. The junction had 6 bases not matched to a gene; V was cut back by 3 bases and J by 7 bases. The germline V gene has CDR1 GTSNPN and CDR2 SVGIG (reference sequence).

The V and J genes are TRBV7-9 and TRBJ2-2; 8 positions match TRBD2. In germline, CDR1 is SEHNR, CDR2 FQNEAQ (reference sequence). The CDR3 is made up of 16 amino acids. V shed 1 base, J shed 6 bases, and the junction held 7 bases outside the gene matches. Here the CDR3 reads CASSLGGTRIPGELFF. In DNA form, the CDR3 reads TGTGCCAGCAGCTTAGGGGGGACTAGGATCCCCGGGGAGCTGTTTTTT.

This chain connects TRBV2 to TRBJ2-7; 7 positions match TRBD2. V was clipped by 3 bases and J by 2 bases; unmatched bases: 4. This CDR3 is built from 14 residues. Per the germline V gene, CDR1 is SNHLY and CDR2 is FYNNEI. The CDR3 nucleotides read TGTGCCAGCAGTGAGGTTCTAGCGGCCTACGAGCAGTACTTC. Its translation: CASSEVLAAYEQYF.

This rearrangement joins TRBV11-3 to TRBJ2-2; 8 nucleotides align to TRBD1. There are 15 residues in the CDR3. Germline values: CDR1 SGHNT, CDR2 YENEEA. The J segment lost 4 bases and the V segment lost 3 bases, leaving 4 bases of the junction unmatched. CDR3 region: CASSFQGAGTGELFF. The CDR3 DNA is TGTGCCAGCAGCTTCCAGGGGGCCGGCACCGGGGAGCTGTTTTTT.